This TCR beta chain was captured in a study of CD8 T cells in ankylosing spondylitis. General study points: Certain motif variants had earlier appeared in reactive arthritis synovial fluid and blood. Disease-linked clones were reportedly significantly enriched in matched ankylosing spondylitis synovial fluid.

TCRdb independently ran MiXCR on the 5' RACE reads; one entry per CDR3 protein. The sample carries about 190,000 distinct CDR3 sequences, about an eighth recorded once. V dropped 2 bases and J dropped 1; count of bases not matched to a gene: 17. This CDR3 has 20 amino acids. CDR1 and CDR2 (germline): SGHNT, YYREEE (reference sequence). This clonotype was picked up a small number of times. The antigen is unknown. The sequence was obtained from a female donor with ankylosing spondylitis or in good health (not recorded which). The source material was blood, either unsorted or a sorted T cell fraction (not recorded which). This chain uses TRBV5-4 with TRBJ2-4; TRBD1 matches 8 bases. The CDR3 DNA follows: TGTGCCAGCAGCTTCCAATTTCAGGGGGCCGGACATGGGGCCAAAAACATTCAGTACTTC. Amino acid sequence: CASSFQFQGAGHGAKNIQYF.